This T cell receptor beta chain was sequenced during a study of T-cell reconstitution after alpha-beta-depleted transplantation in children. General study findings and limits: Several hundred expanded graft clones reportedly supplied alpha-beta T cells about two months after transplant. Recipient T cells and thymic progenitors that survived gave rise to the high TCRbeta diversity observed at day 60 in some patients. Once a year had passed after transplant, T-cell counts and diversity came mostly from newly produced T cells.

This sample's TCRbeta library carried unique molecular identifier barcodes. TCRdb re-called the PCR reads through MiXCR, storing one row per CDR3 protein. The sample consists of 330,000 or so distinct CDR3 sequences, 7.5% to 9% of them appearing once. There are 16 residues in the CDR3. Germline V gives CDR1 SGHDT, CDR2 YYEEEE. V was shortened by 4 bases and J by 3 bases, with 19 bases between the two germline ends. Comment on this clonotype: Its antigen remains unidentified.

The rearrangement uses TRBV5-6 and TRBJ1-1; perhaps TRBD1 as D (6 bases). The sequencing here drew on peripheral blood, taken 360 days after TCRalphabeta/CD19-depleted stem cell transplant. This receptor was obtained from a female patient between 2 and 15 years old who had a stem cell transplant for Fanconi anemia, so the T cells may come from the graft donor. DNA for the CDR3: TGTGCCAGCAGCCCGATGGAGGGACAAATCTACACTGAAGCTTTCTTT. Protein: CASSPMEGQIYTEAFF.